Each of the 2 T cell receptor beta chains below was sequenced from the same sample in a study of T cells after yellow fever vaccination (dated by TCRdb to between 2017 and 2020). Library preparation employed 5' RACE. The listed sequencing device is Illumina NovaSeq 6000. In TCRdb, the public reads were trimmed at Q25 with fastp and aligned with MiXCR, with productive beta chains retained. Identical CDR3 proteins give one entry, which carries the most common genes and DNA. The table for this sample lists some 390,000 distinct CDR3 sequences; around 20% of them were counted only once. Together, the top ten hold over 15% of the sample. This specimen's treatment or condition label, per the study, means: live attenuated yellow fever vaccine strain. Sequences were derived from PBMCs, sampled before the yellow fever booster vaccination. The receptors originated from a man in his late teens or twenties who received the YFV17D yellow fever vaccine.

This clonotype was recorded a few times. The genes are TRBV7-8 and TRBJ2-3; D gene ambiguous. With 1 base removed from V and 2 bases from J, the gap between germline ends came to 10 bases. This CDR3 contains 15 residues. CDR1 SGHVS and CDR2 FQNEAQ come from the germline V gene. The CDR3 nucleotides are TGTGCCAGCAGCTTAGTTTCCGGAAACACAGATACGCAGTATTTT. It is translated as CASSLVSGNTDTQYF.

The gene calls are TRBV4-1 and TRBJ1-4, with D perhaps matching TRBD1 (6 bases). The CDR3 length is 21 residues. Germline CDR1 is MGHRA and CDR2 is YSYEKL. Trimming cost V 2 bases and J 0 bases, with 25 bases left between them. CDR3 nucleotide sequence: TGCGCCAGCAGCCAATTAGGTTTGCTTCGAGGACAGAGACCAACTAATGAAAAACTGTTTTTT. Amino acid sequence: CASSQLGLLRGQRPTNEKLFF.